This TCR beta chain was identified during a study of blood T cell repertoires in COVID-19. Study background: Sites in the United States, Italy and Spain provided acute and convalescent COVID-19 samples. From T cells, B-cell-depleted T cells, or PBMCs came the material, which was cDNA or gDNA.

Germline V gene data show CDR1 as SNHLY and CDR2 as FYNNEI. The length of the CDR3 is 15 residues. V lost 6 bases, J lost 4 bases, and 7 bases stayed unmatched. Authors' methods: It was from reference gene primer amplification that nucleated cell counts were estimated. The repertoire was sequenced with immunoSEQ multiplex PCR; TCRdb's copy has only in-frame clones and lacks some. V, J and clone size are those of that table, while D and trimming were read from the DNA. The sample yields 150,000 to 200,000 clones, 75% to 90% seen once. The source is a human donor with acute or convalescent COVID-19. The donor label of this sample is uncertain. The chain is built from TRBV2 and TRBJ1-4; 8 positions agree with TRBD1. Material: peripheral blood. CDR3: CASSELTGGNEKLFF. The DNA of the CDR3 is TGTGCCAGCAGCGAGTTAACAGGGGGTAATGAAAAACTGTTTTTT.